The 24 T cell receptor beta chains listed next were all sequenced from one sample in a study of cytomegalovirus exposure and HLA in healthy donors. The PCR ran on 60 Vbeta and 13 Jbeta primers. The repertoire was sequenced with immunoSEQ multiplex PCR; TCRdb's copy has only in-frame clones and lacks some. The repertoire includes hundreds of thousands of clones, around 65% of them detected once, and around 2% sits in the top ten. Source material: PBMCs. These receptors were collected from a female donor in good health and CMV-seronegative.

The V call is TRBV5-4, the J call TRBJ1-2; possibly TRBD1 for D (5 bases). The V and J ends lost 4 bases and 6 bases respectively, with 13 bases between them. Germline assignment: CDR1 SGHNT and CDR2 YYREEE (reference sequence). The CDR3 is made up of 13 amino acids. This chain's CDR3 is CASSPDNSNGYTF. The CDR3 DNA sequence: TGTGCCAGCAGCCCGGACAATTCCAATGGCTACACCTTC.

This chain uses TRBV18 with TRBJ2-2; 8 bases match TRBD1. Germline CDR1 reads KGHSH; CDR2 reads LQKENI. Germline trimming cut 0 bases from V and 1 base from J; bases unmatched to any gene: 4. The CDR3 totals 17 residues. The CDR3 loop is CASSPPQTGVNTGELFF. DNA for the CDR3: TGTGCCAGCTCACCACCTCAGACAGGGGTGAACACCGGGGAGCTGTTTTTT.

The chain is built from TRBV11-2 and TRBJ1-5, with D maybe TRBD1 (5 bases). The CDR3 totals 15 residues. CDR1 SGHAT and CDR2 FQNNGV come from the germline V gene. Trimming removed 4 bases from V and 3 bases from J, with 13 bases in between. The DNA for the CDR3 is TGTGCCAGCAGCTCAGGGATGACCCTCAATCAGCCCCAGCATTTT. Its protein is CASSSGMTLNQPQHF.

The CDR3 bases are TGCGCCAGCAGCCAAGATAGACAGGGGGGCGACGAGCAGTACTTC. This gives the protein CASSQDRQGGDEQYF. This chain joins TRBV4-1 and TRBJ2-7; 9 bases are a match to TRBD1. The trim removed 0 bases at V and 5 bases at J, leaving 5 bases unmatched. Germline values: CDR1 MGHRA, CDR2 YSYEKL. This CDR3 is 15 amino acids long.

CDR3 DNA sequence: TGTGCCAGCAGCCCTACCCGGACTAGCGCCGAATACAATGAGCAGTTCTTC. Encoded protein: CASSPTRTSAEYNEQFF. The chain is built from TRBV7-9 and TRBJ2-1; 9 bases are a match to TRBD2. The CDR3 is 17 amino acids. Germline V lookup: CDR1 SEHNR, CDR2 FQNEAQ (reference sequence). Germline trimming cut 5 bases from V and 4 bases from J; bases unmatched to any gene: 12.

This CDR3 is CASSAPGLAVTGELFF. Here the CDR3 DNA reads TGTGCCAGTAGTGCACCGGGACTAGCAGTAACCGGGGAGCTGTTTTTT. This chain connects TRBV19 to TRBJ2-2, with 9 positions matching TRBD2. Germline V CDR1 and CDR2: LNHDA, SQIVND (reference sequence). This CDR3 comprises 16 residues. V lost 5 bases to trimming and J lost 5 bases; unmatched junction nucleotides: 9.

This clone was observed a few times. This chain links TRBV2 with TRBJ1-1; D remains unclear. CDR1 and CDR2 (germline): SNHLY, FYNNEI. The CDR3 runs to 14 residues. The ends were cut back, 6 bases at V and 1 base at J, with 12 bases in the middle. As DNA, the CDR3 is TGTGCCAGCAGCTTTCAGGCTCGGAACACTGAAGCTTTCTTT. As protein: CASSFQARNTEAFF.

The V call is TRBV5-6, the J call TRBJ2-1; D ambiguous. CDR1 is SGHDT and CDR2 is YYEEEE in the germline V gene. This CDR3 spans 11 amino acids. With 4 bases removed from V and 9 bases from J, the gap between germline ends came to 8 bases. In DNA, the CDR3 is TGTGCCAGCAGCCAGGTCTCTGAGCAGTTCTTC. Translating gives CASSQVSEQFF.

The J gene is TRBJ1-2, the V gene TRBV19; 9 bases agree with TRBD1. The CDR3 spans 14 residues. The germline V gene has CDR1 LNHDA and CDR2 SQIVND (reference sequence). J was trimmed by 6 bases and V by 5 bases; bases with no gene match: 7. In DNA form, the CDR3 reads TGTGCCAGTAGTGTCGAACAGGGGGCCCATGGCTACACCTTC. Amino acid sequence: CASSVEQGAHGYTF.

The rearrangement uses TRBV5-5 and TRBJ1-5, with 10 bases matching TRBD1. In germline, CDR1 is SGHKS, CDR2 YYEKEE (reference sequence). V gave up 0 bases and J gave up 4 bases; unmatched junction bases: 4. The CDR3 is 16 amino acids. This CDR3 reads CASSLVLGQGNQPQHF. The CDR3 DNA reads as TGTGCCAGCAGCTTGGTCTTGGGACAGGGGAATCAGCCCCAGCATTTT.

This sequence joins TRBV7-9 and TRBJ1-2; no clear D gene. The CDR3 consists of 14 residues. Trimming removed 5 bases from V and 8 bases from J, with 18 bases in between. Germline V gene data show CDR1 as SEHNR and CDR2 as FQNEAQ (reference sequence). The CDR3 region has the DNA TGTGCCAGCAGCGAGTCAGAGGTGGTAAAGGGCTACACCTTC. This sequence encodes CASSESEVVKGYTF.

The chain employs TRBV30 and TRBJ2-7; 9 bases fit TRBD2. Per germline, CDR1 GTSNPN and CDR2 SVGIG (reference sequence). Trimming cost V 4 bases and J 0 bases; bases outside gene matches: 16. The CDR3 is 18 amino acids. This CDR3 is CAWISGASGTPHSYEQYF. In DNA form, the CDR3 reads TGTGCCTGGATATCTGGGGCTAGCGGGACCCCCCACTCCTACGAGCAGTACTTC.

The rearrangement links TRBV5-1 to TRBJ1-2; 9 bases line up with TRBD1. CDR1 SGHRS and CDR2 YFSETQ come from the germline V gene. The CDR3 is made up of 15 amino acids. V trimming: 5 bases; J trimming: 4 bases; junction bases outside the gene matches: 9. In DNA, the CDR3 is TGCGCCAGCAGAGGGGGACAGGGTATAAGCTATGGCTACACCTTC. It yields the protein CASRGGQGISYGYTF.

The V gene is TRBV11-2, the J gene TRBJ1-1; D is possibly TRBD1 (6 bases). Germline loops: CDR1 SGHAT, CDR2 FQNNGV. The CDR3 spans 12 residues. V gave up 6 bases and J gave up 11 bases, with 16 bases separating them. The CDR3 region has the DNA TGTGCCAGCAGTTCGACAGGAAGGTGGGCTTTCTTT. It specifies CASSSTGRWAFF.

The chain joins TRBV5-1 to TRBJ2-2, with D tentatively TRBD1 (6 bases). Germline CDR1 is SGHRS and CDR2 is YFSETQ. The germline V and J ends were trimmed by 0 bases and 4 bases, with 10 bases remaining between them. The CDR3 spans 15 residues. The CDR3 sequence: CASSLAEGGTGELFF. In nucleotides, the CDR3 is TGCGCCAGCAGCTTGGCCGAAGGGGGCACCGGGGAGCTGTTTTTT.

This chain joins TRBV11-3 and TRBJ1-2, with D possibly being TRBD1 (5 bases). V was clipped by 1 base and J by 7 bases, with 7 bases between them. Germline values: CDR1 SGHNT, CDR2 YENEEA. The CDR3 totals 12 residues. The CDR3 region has the DNA TGTGCCAGCAGCTTAGGGGGCGTTGGCTACACCTTC. Residues: CASSLGGVGYTF. Complete variable domain (other parts from reference TRBV11-3 and TRBJ1-2): EAGVVQSPRYKIIEKKQPVAFWCNPISGHNTLYWYLQNLGQGPELLIRYENEEAVDDSQLPKDRFSAERLKGVDSTLKIQPAELGDSAVYLCASSLGGVGYTFGSGTRLTVV.

For this clone: Other DNA sequences of this sample code for an identical CDR3. This chain uses TRBV19 with TRBJ1-5, with D unclear. Trimming pared 3 bases from V and 6 bases from J, leaving 12 bases between. The CDR3 has 14 residues. Germline values: CDR1 LNHDA, CDR2 SQIVND (reference sequence). The CDR3 DNA follows: TGTGCCAGTAGTATTCGAGGGTCGGGTCAGCCCCAGCATTTT. Translated: CASSIRGSGQPQHF.

Only a few counts were recorded for this clone. V gene TRBV4-1 combines with J gene TRBJ2-7; D is possibly TRBD2 (6 bases). Germline-derived CDR1 and CDR2 are MGHRA and YSYEKL. The CDR3 runs 19 residues. The ends were cut back, 1 base at V and 0 bases at J, with 22 bases in the middle. The CDR3 here is CASSQGGARRGGSSYEQYF. Here the CDR3 DNA reads TGCGCCAGCAGCCAAGGAGGTGCCAGGCGCGGAGGGAGCTCCTACGAGCAGTACTTC.

This clone came up once. V and J are TRBV28 and TRBJ1-5; perhaps TRBD1 as D (5 bases). Trimming shortened V by 3 bases and J by 6 bases, and 24 bases separated the two germline ends. Per germline, CDR1 MDHEN and CDR2 SYDVKM. This CDR3 comprises 18 residues. CDR3 nucleotides: TGTGCCAGCAGTTTTAGTATTTTACGATGGGGGAGGATTCAGCCCCAGCATTTT. Its translation: CASSFSILRWGRIQPQHF.

V gene TRBV28 combines with J gene TRBJ1-1; D gene ambiguous. There are 16 residues in the CDR3. Trimming cost V 4 bases and J 0 bases, with 15 bases left between them. CDR1 is MDHEN, CDR2 SYDVKM, per germline. DNA of the CDR3: TGTGCCAGCAGTTCATGGGCAGGCCCTATGAACACTGAAGCTTTCTTT. As protein: CASSSWAGPMNTEAFF.

The rearrangement joins TRBV5-1 to TRBJ2-7; tentatively, D is TRBD2 (5 bases). There are 14 residues in the CDR3. Germline values: CDR1 SGHRS, CDR2 YFSETQ. V shed 4 bases and J shed 5 bases, with 16 bases lying between them. CDR3: CASSILPDGDEQYF. The CDR3 DNA reads as TGCGCCAGCAGCATACTACCCGACGGGGACGAGCAGTACTTC.

The V gene is TRBV2, the J gene TRBJ1-1; perhaps TRBD1 as D (5 bases). V was clipped by 7 bases and J by 1 base, with 10 bases between them. The CDR3 extends over 13 amino acids. Germline V CDR1 and CDR2: SNHLY, FYNNEI. DNA of the CDR3: TGTGCCAGCAAAAGGGACTCGAACACTGAAGCTTTCTTT. It translates to CASKRDSNTEAFF.

This chain connects TRBV7-8 to TRBJ2-1, with 8 bases aligning to TRBD2. V gave up 11 bases and J gave up 10 bases; unmatched junction bases: 13. In germline, CDR1 is SGHVS, CDR2 FQNEAQ. This CDR3 has 13 residues. CDR3 coding DNA: TGTGCCCATAGTCCAGCGGGAGAGGGGGAGCAGTTCTTC. Its translation is CAHSPAGEGEQFF.

The gene calls are TRBV19 and TRBJ1-5; 7 bases match TRBD1. With 5 bases clipped from V and 0 bases from J, the junction kept 16 bases outside the gene matches. Germline V gene lookup returns CDR1 LNHDA and CDR2 SQIVND (reference sequence). This CDR3 has 19 residues. The CDR3 here is CASSSLQGFGLNSNQPQHF. CDR3 sequence (DNA): TGTGCCAGTAGTTCGTTACAGGGGTTTGGTCTGAATAGCAATCAGCCCCAGCATTTT.